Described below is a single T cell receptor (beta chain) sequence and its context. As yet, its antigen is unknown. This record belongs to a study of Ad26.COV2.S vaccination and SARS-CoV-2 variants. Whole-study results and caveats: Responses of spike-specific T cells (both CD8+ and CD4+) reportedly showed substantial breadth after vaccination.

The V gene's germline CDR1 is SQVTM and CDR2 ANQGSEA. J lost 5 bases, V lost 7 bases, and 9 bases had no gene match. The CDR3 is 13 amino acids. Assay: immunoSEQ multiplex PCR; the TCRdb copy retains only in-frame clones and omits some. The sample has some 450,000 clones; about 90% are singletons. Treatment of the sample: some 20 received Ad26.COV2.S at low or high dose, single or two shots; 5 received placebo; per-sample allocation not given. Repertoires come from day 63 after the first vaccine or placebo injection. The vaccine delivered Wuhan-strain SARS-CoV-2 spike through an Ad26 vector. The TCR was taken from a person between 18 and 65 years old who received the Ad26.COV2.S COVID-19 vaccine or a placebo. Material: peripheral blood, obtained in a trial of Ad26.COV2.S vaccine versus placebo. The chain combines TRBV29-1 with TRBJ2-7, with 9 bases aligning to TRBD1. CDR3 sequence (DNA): TGCAGCGGCTTCGGGACAGGGAGTGACGAGCAGTACTTC. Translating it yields CSGFGTGSDEQYF.